This T cell receptor beta chain was identified during a study of T cell repertoires in cytomegalovirus infection (dated by TCRdb to about 2019). Regarding the study in general: Donor HLA type was relevant to the analysis, as public TCR beta signatures indicated carriage of CMV infection together with the matching HLA type.

The germline ends are 7 bases apart after V is trimmed by 1 base and J by 3 bases. Reading the germline V gene gives CDR1 SGHVS and CDR2 FNYEAQ. Reading from cysteine to phenylalanine, the CDR3 counts 13 amino acids. Only the CDR3 part of the read is kept: 39 bases, read in frame from the first base. Paper-wide results and their limitations: The ex vivo response was dominated by HLA-C-restricted CMV-specific TCR beta clonotypes, and the single most frequent clonotype in two of eight donors was supplied by these HLA-C-restricted clonotypes. Carriers of CMV infection plus the relevant HLA type were discriminated by the cumulative frequency of public TCR beta family members in the study cohort and in an independent roughly 380-donor cohort.

Sequencing relied on an Illumina HiSeq 1500. TCRdb redid the processing of the public reads, applying fastp at Q25 and MiXCR, and retained in-frame beta chains. CDR3 protein sequences are deduplicated, and each keeps its most common genes and DNA. This sample gives fewer than 200,000 distinct CDR3 sequences in total; about an eighth of them show up just once. In total, the top ten clones hold approximately 30% of the sample. This clonotype has a count of ten or more. No cognate antigen has been identified for it. The input lacks base qualities; no much larger clone sits a single base away. The receptor comes from a human donor in good health (CMV status not recorded). Some clones in this sample may be carry-over from other donors' samples. Recombination joined TRBV7-6 with TRBJ2-7; a confident D gene designation cannot be given. Sequencing input: PBMCs. DNA sequence: TGTGCCAGCAGCTTAGGTACGGTCTACGAGCAGTACTTC. This translates into CASSLGTVYEQYF.